This T cell receptor (beta chain) originates from a study of CD8+CD57+ T cells in acquired aplastic anemia. The overall study: The study obtained an average of 3.2 ug of DNA from sorted CD4+ and CD8+ cells. Study observations and caveats: Comparison of patients with controls identified about 27 shared CD8+ CDR3 sequences.

The CDR3 sequence is 15 residues long. Germline V gene sequence: CDR1 LGHDT, CDR2 YNNKEL (reference sequence). The ends lost 4 bases at V and 6 bases at J; junction bases unmatched: 11. Patients selected for sequencing had displayed CD8+CD57+ cell expansion by flow cytometry. All patients had severe acquired aplastic anemia. All patients were therapy-naive when blood was sampled. This clonotype was seen a few times. What it binds is not known. Profiling that covered TCR beta VDJ and CDR3 relied on genomic DNA as its template. Each CDR3 protein is one row after TCRdb ran MiXCR on the reads. The repertoire holds about 180,000 distinct CDR3 sequences, less than 60% seen once, with roughly 2% in the top ten.

The sequenced sample consisted of sorted CD4+, CD8+, or CD8+CD57+ T cells (not recorded which) from PBMCs. The rearrangement uses TRBV3-1 and TRBJ2-5; 7 bases are a match to TRBD1. The TCR was taken from a human donor with aplastic anemia. The CDR3 here is CASSPRGQWEKTQYF. CDR3 sequence (DNA): TGTGCCAGCAGCCCCAGGGGACAGTGGGAGAAGACCCAGTACTTC.